Listed here are 10 T cell receptor beta chains from one sample, sequenced in a study of blood T cells in healthy people across ages. Combining a sample-barcoded 5' primer with a J-beta primer mix, a second PCR ran for about 6 to 11 cycles. Each CDR3 protein is one row after TCRdb ran MiXCR on the 5' RACE reads. The table includes nearly 1 million distinct CDR3 sequences, around 54% detected once. The specimen was blood. All receptors come from a woman aged 60-75 years in good health.

This clonotype has a handful of counts. The chain employs TRBV20-1 and TRBJ2-1; TRBD2 agrees at 10 bases. With V trimmed by 3 bases and J by 4 bases, 3 bases remained unmatched. Germline V gene data show CDR1 as DFQATT and CDR2 as SNEGSKA (reference sequence). The CDR3 consists of 14 residues. This CDR3 reads CSARASGRYNEQFF. In nucleotides, the CDR3 is TGCAGTGCTAGGGCTAGCGGGAGATACAATGAGCAGTTCTTC.

This clonotype was recorded a few times. The chain is built from TRBV24-1 and TRBJ2-1; D unresolved. Deletions cut 6 bases from V and 1 base from J, with 9 bases between. The CDR3 is made up of 14 amino acids. From germline, CDR1 is KGHDR and CDR2 SFDVKD. The CDR3 nucleotides are TGTGCCACCAGTCCTACTTGGTCCTACAATGAGCAGTTCTTC. Amino acids: CATSPTWSYNEQFF.

In its sample, this clonotype was seen a few times. V and J are TRBV5-1 and TRBJ2-5; no clear D gene. The DNA end lines up better with TRBJ2-7; the J call may be wrong. The CDR3 extends over 13 amino acids. Germline lookup yields CDR1 SGHRS and CDR2 YFSETQ. The CDR3 region has the DNA TGCGCCAGCAGCTTGAACCAAAGATACGAGCAGTACTTC. This gives the protein CASSLNQRYEQYF.

The chain has TRBV12-3 or TRBV12-4 and TRBJ2-4; possible D gene TRBD2, 5 bases. The assigned J gene may be wrong: the sequence end matches TRBJ2-7 better. The CDR3 consists of 13 residues. DNA for the CDR3: TGTGCCAGCAGTTTAGTACCCGGGAACGAGCAGTACTTC. It translates to CASSLVPGNEQYF.

A few counts support this clonotype. The chain joins TRBV29-1 to TRBJ2-3, with 9 positions matching TRBD1. Germline assignment: CDR1 SQVTM and CDR2 ANQGSEA. CDR3 length: 13 residues. V dropped 7 bases and J dropped 4; count of bases not matched to a gene: 6. In DNA, the CDR3 is TGCAGCGGTGGACAGGGGTTAGCAGATACGCAGTATTTT. Protein sequence: CSGGQGLADTQYF.

The chain couples TRBV4-3 to TRBJ2-1; D possibly corresponds to TRBD2 (5 bases). Trimming removed 0 bases at V and 13 bases at J, with 13 bases between. The germline V gene encodes CDR1 LGHNA and CDR2 YSLEER. The CDR3 extends over 13 amino acids. CDR3 residues: CASSQEFGETQFF. The CDR3 DNA sequence: TGCGCCAGCAGCCAAGAGTTCGGGGAGACCCAGTTCTTC.

V usage is TRBV7-8 and J usage is TRBJ1-5; no clear D. Per germline, CDR1 SGHVS and CDR2 FQNEAQ. Trimming shortened V by 5 bases and J by 6 bases, and 14 bases separated the two germline ends. The CDR3 has 14 amino acids. CDR3 nucleotides: TGTGCCAGCAGCCCAGGACTGTCGTCTCAGCCCCAGCATTTT. It codes for CASSPGLSSQPQHF. Complete variable domain (other parts from reference TRBV7-8 and TRBJ1-5): GAGVSQSPRYKVAKRGQDVALRCDPISGHVSLFWYQQALGQGPEFLTYFQNEAQLDKSGLPSDRFFAERPEGSVSTLKIQRTQQEDSAVYLCASSPGLSSQPQHFGDGTRLSIL.

CDR3 DNA: TGCGCCAGCAGCTTGTCCGTAGCGGGAGGGTGGGATGAGCAGTTCTTC. This encodes CASSLSVAGGWDEQFF. This chain links TRBV5-1 with TRBJ2-1; 11 bases line up with TRBD2. The germline CDR1 and CDR2 sequences are SGHRS and YFSETQ. The V segment lost 1 base and the J segment 8 bases; nucleotides outside the gene matches: 8. The CDR3 totals 16 residues.

This clonotype came up a few times. CDR3 bases: TGCGCCAGCAGCGCCGGGGACATAGGTGTCTACGAGCAGTACTTC. Residues: CASSAGDIGVYEQYF. The V gene is TRBV5-1, the J gene TRBJ2-7; weak D call: TRBD1 (6 bases). Trimming left V 4 bases short and J 3 bases short, with 17 bases between. The CDR3 contains 15 residues. Germline CDR1 is SGHRS and CDR2 is YFSETQ.

This clonotype was detected only a few times. The V gene is TRBV20-1, the J gene TRBJ2-1, with no clear D. This CDR3 has 10 residues. V lost 4 bases and J 7 bases, leaving 5 bases between the germline ends. Germline V CDR1 and CDR2: DFQATT, SNEGSKA (reference sequence). CDR3 residues: CSATRNEQFF. The CDR3, as DNA: TGCAGTGCTACGCGGAATGAGCAGTTCTTC.